This T cell receptor (beta chain) stems from a study of T cell repertoires in cytomegalovirus infection. For this clonotype: The target antigen is unknown.

TCRdb redid the calling of the reads with MiXCR, one entry per CDR3 protein. The top ten hold around 15% of the sample, which has roughly 920,000 distinct CDR3 sequences, approximately 33% seen once. V lost 4 bases to trimming and J lost 0 bases, with 12 bases between them. This CDR3 region has 15 residues. Per the germline V gene, CDR1 is MNHEY and CDR2 is SVGEGT. The chain is built from TRBV6-2 or TRBV6-3 and TRBJ1-1; D is uncertain. The clonotype comes from a human donor in good health (CMV status not recorded). Some clones in this sample may be carry-over from other donors' samples. Specimen: cultured CD8+ T cells from PBMCs, collected from culture after CMV antigen stimulation. The CDR3 sequence: CASSSYTEMNTEAFF. CDR3 bases: TGTGCCAGCAGTTCCTACACAGAAATGAACACTGAAGCTTTCTTT.